These 10 T cell receptor beta chains were all obtained from the same sample, sequenced in a study of molecular identifiers for immune sequencing clone quantification. TCRdb recomputed calls from the PCR reads with MiXCR, one row per CDR3 protein. The sample lists hundreds of thousands of distinct CDR3 sequences; 25% were seen once. The sequenced material came from naive CD8+ T cells from blood, with Jurkat cell RNA spiked in. As for subset: FACS-sorted CD8+CD4-CCR7+CD45RA+ naive T cells. The receptors derive from a human donor in good health. Some libraries in this study had Jurkat cell RNA spiked in.

This clonotype has only a few counts. The V gene is TRBV6-6, the J gene TRBJ2-1, with a tentative D call TRBD1 (6 bases). Trimming took off 6 bases at V and 5 bases at J, with 11 bases between the two ends. CDR1 and CDR2 (germline): MNHNY, SVGAGI (reference sequence). The CDR3 covers 13 residues. CDR3 protein: CASRVDSDNEQFF. Here the CDR3 DNA reads TGTGCCAGCAGAGTGGACAGTGACAATGAGCAGTTCTTC.

The V and J genes are TRBV4-3 and TRBJ1-2; weak D call: TRBD1 (5 bases). CDR1 is LGHNA, CDR2 YSLEER, per germline. Trimming took off 3 bases at V and 7 bases at J, with 18 bases between the two ends. The length of the CDR3 is 15 residues. CDR3 DNA: TGCGCCAGCAGCCAGGACCGGGACGTCGACAGTGGCTACACCTTC. Its protein product is CASSQDRDVDSGYTF.

This clonotype was picked up many times. The chain recombines TRBV3-1 with TRBJ2-5, with D uncertain. This CDR3 has 13 residues. The V gene lost 1 base and the J gene lost 12 bases, with 15 bases spanning the gap. Germline values: CDR1 LGHDT, CDR2 YNNKEL (reference sequence). CDR3 loop: CASSQVMPGREYF. The CDR3 region has the DNA TGTGCCAGCAGCCAAGTGATGCCGGGCCGAGAGTACTTC.

At least ten counts were recorded for this clonotype. The chain couples TRBV27 to TRBJ2-7; D may match TRBD1 or TRBD2 (5 bases each). Trimming stripped 8 bases from V and 1 base from J, with 9 bases between. The CDR3 runs to 12 residues. Per the germline V gene, CDR1 is MNHEY and CDR2 is SMNVEV (reference sequence). This CDR3 is CASRDGSYEQYF. In nucleotides, the CDR3 is TGTGCCAGCCGGGACGGATCCTACGAGCAGTACTTC.

The chain combines TRBV9 with TRBJ2-5; 9 bases match TRBD2. Per germline, CDR1 SGDLS and CDR2 YYNGEE. The CDR3 has 17 amino acids. J gave up 3 bases and V 3 bases, and 12 bases lay outside the gene matches. The CDR3 DNA follows: TGTGCCAGCAGCGCAGGAGGTGTGGCTAGCGGGGAAGAGACCCAGTACTTC. Translating gives CASSAGGVASGEETQYF.

With regard to this clonotype: A much larger clone lies one base from this, so it may be a read error. V is TRBV27 and J is TRBJ2-3, with 9 bases lining up with TRBD2. V trimming: 5 bases; J trimming: 7 bases; junction bases outside the gene matches: 13. The CDR3 is made up of 16 amino acids. CDR1 is MNHEY, CDR2 SMNVEV, per germline (reference sequence). The CDR3 DNA reads TGTGCCAGCAGTACCCTAGGGGTAGCGGGAGAATATACGCAGTATTTT. Protein sequence: CASSTLGVAGEYTQYF.

A few counts support this clonotype. V gene TRBV20-1 combines with J gene TRBJ2-7, with D possibly being TRBD1 (5 bases). Germline V gene data show CDR1 as DFQATT and CDR2 as SNEGSKA (reference sequence). V was shortened by 6 bases and J by 0 bases, with 12 bases between the two germline ends. This CDR3 is 13 amino acids long. The CDR3 nucleotides are TGCAGTGCAAAGGACATTAACTCCTACGAGCAGTACTTC. Its translation: CSAKDINSYEQYF.

Remarks on this clonotype: The junction departs from the called germline gene at one end, perhaps through a read error. The chain recombines TRBV6-4 with TRBJ1-1, with D uncertain. This CDR3 has 14 amino acids. Germline V gene data show CDR1 as MRHNA and CDR2 as SNTAGT. DNA for the CDR3: TGTGCCAGCACCTCGTCCTGGGGAGATACTGAAGCTTCCTTT. This sequence encodes CASTSSWGDTEASF.

This clonotype was seen a few times. V and J are TRBV9 and TRBJ1-3; the match to TRBD1 covers 7 bases. The length of the CDR3 is 17 residues. Germline CDR1 reads SGDLS; CDR2 reads YYNGEE. Losses at the gene ends were 0 bases for V and 0 bases for J; bases not matched to a gene: 6. The CDR3 is CASSVAGDRYSGNTIYF. Here the CDR3 DNA reads TGTGCCAGCAGCGTAGCGGGGGACAGATACTCTGGAAACACCATATATTTT.

The chain uses TRBV15 and TRBJ2-7, with 8 bases lining up with TRBD2. The length of the CDR3 is 15 residues. V lost 5 bases and J lost 2; bases outside the gene matches: 8. CDR1 and CDR2 from the germline V gene are LNHNV and YYDKDF (reference sequence). CDR3 protein: CATSYSGDGTYEQYF. The CDR3 bases are TGTGCCACCAGCTATAGCGGGGATGGAACCTACGAGCAGTACTTC.